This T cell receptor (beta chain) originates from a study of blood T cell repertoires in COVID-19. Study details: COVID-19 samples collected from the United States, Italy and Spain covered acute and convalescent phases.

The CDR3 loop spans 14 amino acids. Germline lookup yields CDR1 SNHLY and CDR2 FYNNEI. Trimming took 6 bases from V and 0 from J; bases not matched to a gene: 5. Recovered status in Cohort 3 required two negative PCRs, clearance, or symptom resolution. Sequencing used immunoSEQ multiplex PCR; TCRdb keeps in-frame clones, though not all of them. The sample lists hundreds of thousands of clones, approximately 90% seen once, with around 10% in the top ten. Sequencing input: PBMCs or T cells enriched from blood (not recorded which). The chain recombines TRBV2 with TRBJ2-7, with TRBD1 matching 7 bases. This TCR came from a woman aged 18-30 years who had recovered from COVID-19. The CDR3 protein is CASRAGTVSYEQYF. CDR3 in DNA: TGTGCCAGCAGGGCCGGGACAGTCTCCTACGAGCAGTACTTC.